This TCR beta chain originates from a study of T cell repertoires in cytomegalovirus infection. For the study at large: Public TCR beta signatures were indicative of both CMV infection and a matching HLA type. Overall study findings and caveats: Carriers of CMV and the relevant HLA type were discriminated by public TCR beta frequency. HLA-C-restricted CMV clonotypes gave the most frequent clonotype in two of eight donors.

TCRdb reprocessed the reads via MiXCR and lists one record per CDR3 protein. The table has more than 650,000 distinct CDR3 sequences, 35% seen once. Turning to this clonotype: Its antigen is currently unknown.

Trimming removed 3 bases from V and 10 bases from J, with 13 bases in between. The CDR3 is 13 residues long. Germline assignment: CDR1 LNHDA and CDR2 SQIVND (reference sequence). The TCR was taken from a human donor in good health (CMV status not recorded). Some clones in this sample may be carry-over from other donors' samples. This chain joins TRBV19 and TRBJ2-4, with D hard to call. Sequencing input: PBMCs. CDR3 DNA sequence: TGTGCCAGTAGTATGGGTACGTCGGGTATTCAGTACTTC. The encoded protein is CASSMGTSGIQYF.